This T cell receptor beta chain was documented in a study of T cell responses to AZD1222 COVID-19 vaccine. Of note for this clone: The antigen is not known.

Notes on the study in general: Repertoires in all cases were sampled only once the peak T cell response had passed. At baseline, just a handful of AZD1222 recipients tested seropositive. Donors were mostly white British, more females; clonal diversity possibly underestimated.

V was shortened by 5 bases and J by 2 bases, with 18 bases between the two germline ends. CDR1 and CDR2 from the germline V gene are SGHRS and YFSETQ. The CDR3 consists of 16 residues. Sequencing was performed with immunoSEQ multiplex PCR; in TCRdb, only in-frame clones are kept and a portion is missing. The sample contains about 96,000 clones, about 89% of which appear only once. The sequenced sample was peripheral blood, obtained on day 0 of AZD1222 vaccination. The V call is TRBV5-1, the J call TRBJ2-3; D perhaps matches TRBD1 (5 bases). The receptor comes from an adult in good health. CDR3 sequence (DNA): TGCGCCAGCAGACATGTAGGGGCGGATATCACAGATACGCAGTATTTT. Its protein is CASRHVGADITDTQYF.